This TCR beta chain was sequenced in a study of T cell repertoires in cytomegalovirus infection. For this clonotype: Antigen specificity is unknown.

Germline assignment: CDR1 MDHEN and CDR2 SYDVKM. Trimming removed 3 bases at V and 4 bases at J, with 7 bases between. This CDR3 contains 13 residues. TCRdb re-analysed the reads in MiXCR, keeping a single row per CDR3 protein. The data hold around 750,000 distinct CDR3 sequences, with approximately 32% observed a single time. The input for sequencing was cultured CD8+ T cells from PBMCs, taken from culture after CMV antigen stimulation. The receptor comes from a human donor in good health (CMV status not recorded). Some clones in this sample may be carry-over from other donors' samples. The rearrangement links TRBV28 to TRBJ1-5; D gene uncertain. CDR3 in DNA: TGTGCCAGCAGTTTTCCCTTTAATCAGCCCCAGCATTTT. The encoded protein is CASSFPFNQPQHF.